This T cell receptor beta chain came from a study of CD8+CD57+ T cells in acquired aplastic anemia. Whole-study context: Each DNA sample taken from sorted CD4+ and CD8+ cells came to about 3.4 ug on average.

General study points: Patients had under 30 CD8+ CDR3 sequences in common with controls (the shared set).

Investigators profiled TCR beta VDJ and CDR3 from genomic DNA template. MiXCR, applied by TCRdb to the reads, yields one record per CDR3 protein. The sample lists 170,000 or so distinct CDR3 sequences; about 50% were seen once. For sequencing, patients were chosen who had shown expansion of CD8+CD57+ cells by flow cytometry. This clonotype was counted ten times or more. Its target is unknown. Germline CDR1 reads LNHDA; CDR2 reads SQIVND (reference sequence). Trimming removed 5 bases from V and 7 bases from J, with 17 bases in between. The CDR3 totals 14 residues. The genes are TRBV19 and TRBJ1-2; D uncertain. The TCR sequence derives from a human donor with aplastic anemia. Sequencing was performed on sorted CD4+, CD8+, or CD8+CD57+ T cells (not recorded which) from PBMCs. The CDR3 loop is CASSVVWQESGYTF. DNA of the CDR3: TGTGCCAGTAGTGTCGTTTGGCAGGAAAGTGGCTACACCTTC.